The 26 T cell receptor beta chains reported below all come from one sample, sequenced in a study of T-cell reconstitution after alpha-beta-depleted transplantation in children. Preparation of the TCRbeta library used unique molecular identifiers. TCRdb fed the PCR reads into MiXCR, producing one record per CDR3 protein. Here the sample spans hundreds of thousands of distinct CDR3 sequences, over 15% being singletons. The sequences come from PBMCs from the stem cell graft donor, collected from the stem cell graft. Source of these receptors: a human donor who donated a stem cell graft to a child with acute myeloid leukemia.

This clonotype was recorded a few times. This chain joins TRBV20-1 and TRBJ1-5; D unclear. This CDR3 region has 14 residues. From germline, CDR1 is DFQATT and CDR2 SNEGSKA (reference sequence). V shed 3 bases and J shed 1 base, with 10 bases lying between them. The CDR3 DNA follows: TGCAGTGCTAGTGCGTTCGGCAGCAATCAGCCCCAGCATTTT. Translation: CSASAFGSNQPQHF.

CDR3 nucleotides: TGCAGTGCTAGCCCAGATAGCAATGAGCAGTTCTTC. Translated: CSASPDSNEQFF. This chain joins TRBV20-1 and TRBJ2-1; D is ambiguous. Trimming removed 3 bases from V and 6 bases from J, with 9 bases in between. The CDR3 sequence is 12 residues long. Germline CDR1 and CDR2: DFQATT and SNEGSKA (reference sequence).

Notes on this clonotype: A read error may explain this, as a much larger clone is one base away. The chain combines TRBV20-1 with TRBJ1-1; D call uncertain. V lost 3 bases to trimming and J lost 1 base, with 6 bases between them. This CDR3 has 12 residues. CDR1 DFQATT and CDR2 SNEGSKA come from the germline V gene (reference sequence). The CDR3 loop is CSASRANTEAFF. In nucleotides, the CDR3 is TGCAGTGCTAGCCGTGCGAACACTGAAGCTTTCTTT.

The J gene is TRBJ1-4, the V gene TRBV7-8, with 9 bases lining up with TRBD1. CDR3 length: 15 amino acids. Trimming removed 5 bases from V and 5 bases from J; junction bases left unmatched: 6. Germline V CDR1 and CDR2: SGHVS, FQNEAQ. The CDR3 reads CASSPDGTGNEKLFF. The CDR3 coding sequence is TGTGCCAGCAGCCCGGACGGGACAGGGAATGAAAAACTGTTTTTT.

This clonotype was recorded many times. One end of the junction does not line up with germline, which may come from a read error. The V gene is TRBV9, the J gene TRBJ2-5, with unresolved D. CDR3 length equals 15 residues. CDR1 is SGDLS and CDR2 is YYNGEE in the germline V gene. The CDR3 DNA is TGTGCCAGCAGCGCAGGCGGAGTTCACCAGGAGACCCAGTACTTC. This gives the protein CASSAGGVHQETQYF.

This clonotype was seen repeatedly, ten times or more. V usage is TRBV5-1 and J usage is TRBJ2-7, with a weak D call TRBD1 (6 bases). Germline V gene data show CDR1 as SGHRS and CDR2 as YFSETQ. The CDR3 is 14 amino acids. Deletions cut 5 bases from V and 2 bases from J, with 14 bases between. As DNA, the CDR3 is TGCGCCAGCAGAAAGACAGGAGGAGCCTACGAGCAGTACTTC. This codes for CASRKTGGAYEQYF. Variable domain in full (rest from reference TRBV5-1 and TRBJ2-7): KAGVTQTPRYLIKTRGQQVTLSCSPISGHRSVSWYQQTPGQGLQFLFEYFSETQRNKGNFPGRFSGRQFSNSRSEMNVSTLELGDSALYLCASRKTGGAYEQYFGPGTRLTVT.

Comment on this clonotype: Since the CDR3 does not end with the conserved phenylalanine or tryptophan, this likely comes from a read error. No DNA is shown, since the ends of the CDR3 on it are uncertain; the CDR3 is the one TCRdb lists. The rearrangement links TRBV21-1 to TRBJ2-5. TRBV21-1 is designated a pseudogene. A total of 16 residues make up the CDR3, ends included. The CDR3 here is CASSKVFGVLEETQYV.

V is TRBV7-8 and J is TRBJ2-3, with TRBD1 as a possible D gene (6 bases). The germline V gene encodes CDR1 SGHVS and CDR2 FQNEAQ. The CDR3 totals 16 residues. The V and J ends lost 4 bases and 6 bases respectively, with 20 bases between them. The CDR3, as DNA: TGTGCCAGCAGCTCGGGCAGGGGCTCTAGAACCGATACGCAGTATTTT. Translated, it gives CASSSGRGSRTDTQYF.

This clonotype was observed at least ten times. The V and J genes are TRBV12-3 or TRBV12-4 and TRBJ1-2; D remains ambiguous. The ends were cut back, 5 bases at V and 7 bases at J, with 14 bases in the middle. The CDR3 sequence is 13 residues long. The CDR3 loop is CASSALLSFGYTF. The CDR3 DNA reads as TGTGCCAGCAGTGCTTTGCTGTCCTTTGGCTACACCTTC.

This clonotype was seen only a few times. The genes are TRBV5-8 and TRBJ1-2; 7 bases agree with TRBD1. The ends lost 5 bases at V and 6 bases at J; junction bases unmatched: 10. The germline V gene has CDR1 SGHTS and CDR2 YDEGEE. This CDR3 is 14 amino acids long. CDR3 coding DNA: TGTGCCAGCAGACGGACAGGCGGGAAGAATGGCTACACCTTC. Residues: CASRRTGGKNGYTF.

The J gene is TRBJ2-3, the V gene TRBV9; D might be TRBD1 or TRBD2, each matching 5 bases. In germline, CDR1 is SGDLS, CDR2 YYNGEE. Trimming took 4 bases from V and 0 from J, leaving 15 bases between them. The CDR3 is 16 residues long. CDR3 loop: CASSPLGVSSTDTQYF. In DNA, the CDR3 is TGTGCCAGCAGCCCCCTGGGGGTTTCTAGCACAGATACGCAGTATTTT. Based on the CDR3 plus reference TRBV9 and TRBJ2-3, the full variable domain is DSGVTQTPKHLITATGQRVTLRCSPRSGDLSVYWYQQSLDQGLQFLIQYYNGEERAKGNILERFSAQQFPDLHSELNLSSLELGDSALYFCASSPLGVSSTDTQYFGPGTRLTVL.

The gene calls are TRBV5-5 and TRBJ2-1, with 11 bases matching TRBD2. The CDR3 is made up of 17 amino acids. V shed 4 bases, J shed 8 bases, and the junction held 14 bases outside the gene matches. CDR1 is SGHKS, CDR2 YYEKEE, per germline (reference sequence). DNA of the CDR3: TGTGCCAGCAGCCGCCGGGCTAGCGGGGGGCTGAGGGATGAGCAGTTCTTC. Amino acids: CASSRRASGGLRDEQFF.

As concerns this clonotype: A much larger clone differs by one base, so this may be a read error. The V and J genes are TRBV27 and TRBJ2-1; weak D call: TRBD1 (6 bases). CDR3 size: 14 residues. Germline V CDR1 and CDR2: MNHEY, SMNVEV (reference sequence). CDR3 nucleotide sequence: TGTGCCAGCAGTTTGAATTCTCGGGACAATGGGCAGTTCTTC. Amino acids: CASSLNSRDNGQFF.

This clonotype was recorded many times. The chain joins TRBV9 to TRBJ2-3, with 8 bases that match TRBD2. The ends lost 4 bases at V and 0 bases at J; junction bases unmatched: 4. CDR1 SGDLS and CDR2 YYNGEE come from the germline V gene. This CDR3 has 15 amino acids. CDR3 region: CASSQLAASTDTQYF. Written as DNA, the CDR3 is TGTGCCAGCAGCCAACTAGCGGCTAGCACAGATACGCAGTATTTT.

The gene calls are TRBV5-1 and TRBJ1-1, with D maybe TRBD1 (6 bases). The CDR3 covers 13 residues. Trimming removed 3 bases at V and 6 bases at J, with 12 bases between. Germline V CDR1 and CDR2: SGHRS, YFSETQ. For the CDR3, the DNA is TGCGCCAGCAGCTCCCACAGGGACGCTGAAGCTTTCTTT. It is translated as CASSSHRDAEAFF. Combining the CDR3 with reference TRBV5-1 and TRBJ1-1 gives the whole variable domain KAGVTQTPRYLIKTRGQQVTLSCSPISGHRSVSWYQQTPGQGLQFLFEYFSETQRNKGNFPGRFSGRQFSNSRSEMNVSTLELGDSALYLCASSSHRDAEAFFGQGTRLTVV.

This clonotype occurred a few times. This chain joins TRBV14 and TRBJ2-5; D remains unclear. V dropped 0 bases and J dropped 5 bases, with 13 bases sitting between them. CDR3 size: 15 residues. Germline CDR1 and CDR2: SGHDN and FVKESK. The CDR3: CASSQDVSKRETQYF. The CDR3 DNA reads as TGTGCCAGCAGCCAAGATGTGTCTAAGAGGGAGACCCAGTACTTC.

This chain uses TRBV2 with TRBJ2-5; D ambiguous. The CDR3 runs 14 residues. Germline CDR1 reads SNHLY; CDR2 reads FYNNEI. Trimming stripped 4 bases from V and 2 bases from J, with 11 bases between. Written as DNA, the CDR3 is TGTGCCAGCAGTGTGATAGAACAGCAAGAGACCCAGTACTTC. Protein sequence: CASSVIEQQETQYF.

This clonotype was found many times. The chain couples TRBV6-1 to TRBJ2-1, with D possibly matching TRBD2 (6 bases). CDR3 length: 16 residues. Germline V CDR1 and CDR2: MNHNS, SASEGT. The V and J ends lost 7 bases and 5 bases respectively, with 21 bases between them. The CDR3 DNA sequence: TGTGCCAGCATTCCCCGCGGAGGGACGCGGAACAATGAGCAGTTCTTC. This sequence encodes CASIPRGGTRNNEQFF.

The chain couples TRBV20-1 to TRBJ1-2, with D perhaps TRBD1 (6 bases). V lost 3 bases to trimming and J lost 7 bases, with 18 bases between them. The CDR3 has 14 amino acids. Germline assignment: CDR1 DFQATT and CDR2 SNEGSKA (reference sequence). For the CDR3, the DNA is TGCAGTGCTAGCCACGCTGGGGGGGCCTCTGGCTACACCTTC. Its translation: CSASHAGGASGYTF.

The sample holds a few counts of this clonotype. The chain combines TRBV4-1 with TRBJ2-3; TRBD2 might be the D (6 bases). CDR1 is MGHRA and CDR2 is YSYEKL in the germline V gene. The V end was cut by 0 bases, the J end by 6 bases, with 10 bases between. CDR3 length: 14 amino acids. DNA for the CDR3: TGCGCCAGCAGCCAAGATTCTACTAGCGATACGCAGTATTTT. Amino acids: CASSQDSTSDTQYF.

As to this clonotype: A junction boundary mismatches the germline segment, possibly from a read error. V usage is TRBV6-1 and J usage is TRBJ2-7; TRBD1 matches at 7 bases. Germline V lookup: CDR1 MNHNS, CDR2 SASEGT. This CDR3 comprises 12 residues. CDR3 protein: CASTEQGYEQYF. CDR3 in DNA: TGTGCCAGCACTGAACAGGGGTACGAGCAGTACTTC.

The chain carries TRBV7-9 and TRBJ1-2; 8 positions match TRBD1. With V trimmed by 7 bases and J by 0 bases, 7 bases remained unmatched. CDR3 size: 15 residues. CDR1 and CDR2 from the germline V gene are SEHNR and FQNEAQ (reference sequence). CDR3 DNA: TGTGCCAGCACCGTCGACAGGGGTGCTAACTATGGCTACACCTTC. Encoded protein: CASTVDRGANYGYTF.

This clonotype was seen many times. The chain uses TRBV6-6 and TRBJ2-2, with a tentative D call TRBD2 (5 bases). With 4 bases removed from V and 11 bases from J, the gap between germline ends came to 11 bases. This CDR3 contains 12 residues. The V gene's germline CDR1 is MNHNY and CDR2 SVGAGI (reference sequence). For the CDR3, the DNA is TGTGCCAGCAGTTCGCTCCCGGGAGAGCTGTTTTTT. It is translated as CASSSLPGELFF.

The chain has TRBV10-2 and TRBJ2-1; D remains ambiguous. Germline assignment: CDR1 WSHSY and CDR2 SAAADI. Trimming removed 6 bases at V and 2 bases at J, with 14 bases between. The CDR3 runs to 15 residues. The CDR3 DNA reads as TGCGCCAGCAGGGCACCTGAGAATCCCTACAATGAGCAGTTCTTC. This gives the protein CASRAPENPYNEQFF.

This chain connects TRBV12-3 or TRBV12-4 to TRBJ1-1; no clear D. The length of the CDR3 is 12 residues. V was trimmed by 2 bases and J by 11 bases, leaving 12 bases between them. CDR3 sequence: CASSLSVVKAFF. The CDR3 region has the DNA TGTGCCAGCAGTTTATCGGTCGTGAAGGCTTTCTTT.

This chain's CDR3 is CASSPGGLAETDTQYF. The CDR3 DNA is TGTGCCAGCAGCCCTGGTGGGCTAGCAGAGACAGATACGCAGTATTTT. The chain joins TRBV12-3 or TRBV12-4 to TRBJ2-3; a possible D gene is TRBD2 (5 bases). Trimming pared 6 bases from V and 3 bases from J, leaving 19 bases between. The CDR3 length is 16 residues.